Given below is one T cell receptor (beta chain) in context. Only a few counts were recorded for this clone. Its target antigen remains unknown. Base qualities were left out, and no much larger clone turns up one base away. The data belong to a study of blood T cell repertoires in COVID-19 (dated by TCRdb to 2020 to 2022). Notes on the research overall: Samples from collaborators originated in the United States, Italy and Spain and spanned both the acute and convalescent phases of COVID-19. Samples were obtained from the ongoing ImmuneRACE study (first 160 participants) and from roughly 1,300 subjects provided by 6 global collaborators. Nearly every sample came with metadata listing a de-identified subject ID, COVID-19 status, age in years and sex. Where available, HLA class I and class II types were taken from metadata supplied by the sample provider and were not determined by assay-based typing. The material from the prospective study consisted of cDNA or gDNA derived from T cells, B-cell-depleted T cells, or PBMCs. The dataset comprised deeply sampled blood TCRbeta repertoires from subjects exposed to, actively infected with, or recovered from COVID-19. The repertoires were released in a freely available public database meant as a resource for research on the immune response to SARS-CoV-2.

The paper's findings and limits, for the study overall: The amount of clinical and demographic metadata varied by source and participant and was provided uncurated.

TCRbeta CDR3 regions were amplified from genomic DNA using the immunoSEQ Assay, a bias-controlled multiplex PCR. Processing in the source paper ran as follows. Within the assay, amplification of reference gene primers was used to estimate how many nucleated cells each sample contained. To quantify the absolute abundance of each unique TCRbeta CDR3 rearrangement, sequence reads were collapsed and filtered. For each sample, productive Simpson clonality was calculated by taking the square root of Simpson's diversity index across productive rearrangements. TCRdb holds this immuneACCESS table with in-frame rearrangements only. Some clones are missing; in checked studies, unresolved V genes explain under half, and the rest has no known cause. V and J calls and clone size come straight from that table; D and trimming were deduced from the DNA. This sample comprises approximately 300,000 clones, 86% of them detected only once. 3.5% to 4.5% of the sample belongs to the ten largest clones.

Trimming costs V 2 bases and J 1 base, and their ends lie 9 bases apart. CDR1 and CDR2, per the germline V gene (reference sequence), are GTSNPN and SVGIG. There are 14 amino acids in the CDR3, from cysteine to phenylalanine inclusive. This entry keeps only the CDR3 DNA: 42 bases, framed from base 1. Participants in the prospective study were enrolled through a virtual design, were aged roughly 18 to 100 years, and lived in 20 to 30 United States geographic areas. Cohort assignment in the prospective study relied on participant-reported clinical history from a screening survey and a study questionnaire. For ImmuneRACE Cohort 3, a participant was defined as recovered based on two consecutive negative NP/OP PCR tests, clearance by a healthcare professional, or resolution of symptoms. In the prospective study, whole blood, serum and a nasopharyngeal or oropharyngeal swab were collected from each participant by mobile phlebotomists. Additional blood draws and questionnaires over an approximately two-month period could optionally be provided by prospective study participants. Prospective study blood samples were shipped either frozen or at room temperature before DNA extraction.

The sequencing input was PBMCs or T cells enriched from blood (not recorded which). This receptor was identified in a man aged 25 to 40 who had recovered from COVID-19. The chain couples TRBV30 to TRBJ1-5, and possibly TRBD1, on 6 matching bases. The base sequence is TGTGCCTGGAGTCCAGGGGAAAGCAATCAGCCCCAGCATTTT. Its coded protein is CAWSPGESNQPQHF. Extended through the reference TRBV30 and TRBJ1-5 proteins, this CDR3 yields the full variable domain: SQTIHQWPATLVQPVGSPLSLECTVEGTSNPNLYWYRQAAGRGLQLLFYSVGIGQISSEVPQNLSASRPQDRQFILSSKKLLLSDSGFYLCAWSPGESNQPQHFGDGTRLSIL.